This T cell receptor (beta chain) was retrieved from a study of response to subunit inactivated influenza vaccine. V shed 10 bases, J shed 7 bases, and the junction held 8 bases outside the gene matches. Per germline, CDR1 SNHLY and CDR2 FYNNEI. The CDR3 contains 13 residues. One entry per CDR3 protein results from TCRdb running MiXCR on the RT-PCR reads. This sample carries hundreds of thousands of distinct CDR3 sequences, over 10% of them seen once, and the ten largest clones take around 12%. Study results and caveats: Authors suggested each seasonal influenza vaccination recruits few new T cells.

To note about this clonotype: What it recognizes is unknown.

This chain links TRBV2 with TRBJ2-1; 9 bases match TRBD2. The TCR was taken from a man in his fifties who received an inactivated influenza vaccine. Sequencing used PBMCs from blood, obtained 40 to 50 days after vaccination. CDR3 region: CATKAGGGNEQFF. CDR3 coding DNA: TGTGCCACCAAAGCGGGGGGTGGGAATGAGCAGTTCTTC. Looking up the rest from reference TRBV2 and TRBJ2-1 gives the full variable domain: EPEVTQTPSHQVTQMGQEVILRCVPISNHLYFYWYRQILGQKVEFLVSFYNNEISEKSEIFDDQFSVERPDGSNFTLKIRSTKLEDSAMYFCATKAGGGNEQFFGPGTRLTVL.